This is a list of T cell receptor beta chains from one sample in a study of blood T cell repertoires in COVID-19. Some clones are missing from TCRdb's copy, which holds only in-frame ones; the method was immunoSEQ multiplex PCR. The table lists 70,000 or so clones, about 81% of them singletons. The sample was peripheral blood. These receptors all come from a human donor in a cohort sampled during active COVID-19. Both conserved end residues are part of each CDR3. D genes are given only for firm matches. A row's size may be missing; if present it is once, few, many or a size class.

J | size | D | V | DNA | CDR3
TRBJ2-7 | - | TRBD1 | TRBV7-9 | TGTGCCAGCAGCTTCGGCCGGACAGGGAAATCCTACGAGCAGTACTTC | CASSFGRTGKSYEQYF
TRBJ1-5 | - | - | TRBV5-6 | TGTGCCAGCAGCTTGGCCGGTAGCAATCAGCCCCAGCATTTT | CASSLAGSNQPQHF
TRBJ1-1 | - | - | TRBV5-4 | TGTGCCAGCAGCTTGGATAACAGGCAGAACACTGAAGCTTTCTTT | CASSLDNRQNTEAFF
TRBJ2-3 | once | TRBD2 | TRBV5-1 | TGCGCCAGCAGCCCGGGACTAGTTGAATCAGATACGCAGTATTTT | CASSPGLVESDTQYF
TRBJ2-1 | - | TRBD2 | TRBV5-1 | TGCGCCAGCAGCTTGCGGACTAGCGGGGGGTCCGTCTACAATGAGCAGTTCTTC | CASSLRTSGGSVYNEQFF
TRBJ1-1 | - | - | TRBV18 | TGTGCCAGCTCACAACGGGCGGGTGTGGAAGCTTTCTTT | CASSQRAGVEAFF
TRBJ2-5 | few | - | TRBV5-1 | TGCGCCAGCAGCTTGGCCTACTCCGCCGAGACCCAGTACTTC | CASSLAYSAETQYF
TRBJ2-7 | once | TRBD2 | TRBV3-1/TRBV3-2 | TGTGCCAGCAGCCAAGAAGGAGGACTAGCGGGGGTCCGCCAATACGAGCAGTACTTC | CASSQEGGLAGVRQYEQYF
TRBJ1-5 | - | - | TRBV6-4 | TGTGCCAGCATCCCTCCACCGGCGGTTAGCGGCAATCAGCCCCAGCATTTT | CASIPPPAVSGNQPQHF
TRBJ2-7 | few | TRBD1 | TRBV5-1 | TGCGCCAGCAGCCCTGACAGGGGGGACTACGAGCAGTACTTC | CASSPDRGDYEQYF
TRBJ1-5 | - | - | TRBV3-1/TRBV3-2 | TGTGCCAGCAGCCACGGGGACAATCAGCCCCAGCATTTT | CASSHGDNQPQHF
TRBJ2-7 | - | TRBD1 | TRBV6-5 | TGTGCCAGCAGTAGAAGGGACAGGGTGTACGAGCAGTACTTC | CASSRRDRVYEQYF
TRBJ2-7 | - | TRBD2 | TRBV19 | TGTGCCAGTAGTATCCTACCCGGGGGGGTACTAGCGACGGGGAGGAACGAGCAGTACTTC | CASSILPGGVLATGRNEQYF
TRBJ2-5 | - | TRBD2 | TRBV6-5 | TGTGCCAGCAGTTTCGGGGGGGCCGGAGAGACCCAGTACTTC | CASSFGGAGETQYF
TRBJ2-1 | - | - | TRBV7-2 | TGTGCCAGCAGCCATGGAGGGGGCCTCTACAATGAGCAGTTCTTC | CASSHGGGLYNEQFF
TRBJ2-5 | - | TRBD2 | TRBV5-6 | TGTGCCAGCAGCTTGGTCGGTAGCGGGGGGACCCAAGAGACCCAGTACTTC | CASSLVGSGGTQETQYF
TRBJ1-2 | - | TRBD1 | TRBV27 | TGTGCCAGCAGGCCGGGACAGGGGACCGGTGGCTACACCTTC | CASRPGQGTGGYTF
TRBJ2-5 | - | - | TRBV11-2 | TGTGCCAGCAGCCCATTTGGGGGCGGATCCCAAGAGACCCAGTACTTC | CASSPFGGGSQETQYF
TRBJ1-2 | - | - | TRBV5-1 | TGCGCCAGCAGCTTGACAGTAACTAACTATGGCTACACCTTC | CASSLTVTNYGYTF
TRBJ1-2 | - | TRBD1 | TRBV12-3/TRBV12-4 | TGTGCCAGCAGTGACGGGACAGTCTATGGCTACACCTTC | CASSDGTVYGYTF
TRBJ2-5 | - | - | TRBV5-4 | TGTGCCAGCAGCTTCGGCCCGGGGGGCAAAGAGACCCAGTACTTC | CASSFGPGGKETQYF
TRBJ2-7 | - | TRBD1 | TRBV5-1 | TGCGCCAGCAGCTTGACGACAGGGAAAGAGCAGTACTTC | CASSLTTGKEQYF
TRBJ2-5 | - | - | TRBV5-1 | TGCGCCAGCAGCTCCGGGACTTCGGTGGAGACCCAGTACTTC | CASSSGTSVETQYF
TRBJ1-1 | - | - | TRBV5-1 | TGCGCCAGCAGCTCAGGGCCTCGTAACACTGAAGCTTTCTTT | CASSSGPRNTEAFF
TRBJ1-2 | - | - | TRBV29-1 | TGCAGCGTTGTTCCGGGAAGCTATGGCTACACCTTC | CSVVPGSYGYTF
TRBJ1-1 | - | - | TRBV5-8 | TGTGCCAGCAGCTCGGGACTCTTGAACACTGAAGCTTTCTTT | CASSSGLLNTEAFF
TRBJ2-7 | - | - | TRBV7-9 | TGTGCCAGCAGCTTAAAGGGGGGGTACTACGAGCAGTACTTC | CASSLKGGYYEQYF
TRBJ2-5 | - | - | TRBV27 | TGTGCCAGCAGTCCTGGACAGCCGGAGACCCAGTACTTC | CASSPGQPETQYF
TRBJ1-3 | - | - | TRBV7-9 | TGTGCCGTCAACGCCCAGGGGACTGGAAACACCATATATTTT | CAVNAQGTGNTIYF
TRBJ1-3 | - | - | TRBV7-2 | TGTGCCAGCAGCGATAGGGGGAACTCTGGAAACACCATATATTTT | CASSDRGNSGNTIYF
TRBJ1-2 | - | TRBD1 | TRBV5-4 | TGTGCCAGCAGCTTGGTACAGGGGGATGGCTACACCTTC | CASSLVQGDGYTF
TRBJ2-7 | - | - | TRBV5-1 | TGCGCCAGCATACCCGACTCAACGCGGGAGCAGTACTTC | CASIPDSTREQYF
TRBJ2-7 | - | - | TRBV7-2 | TGTGCCAGCAGCCTCCGCGGAGCCTACTCCTACGAGCAGTACTTC | CASSLRGAYSYEQYF
TRBJ1-1 | - | - | TRBV11-1 | TGTGCCAGCAGCTTAGGGAGTTGGACTGAAGCTTTCTTT | CASSLGSWTEAFF
TRBJ2-7 | - | TRBD1 | TRBV28 | TGTGCCAGCAGTTCCACCGGGACAGTTTCCTACGAGCAGTACTTC | CASSSTGTVSYEQYF
TRBJ2-5 | - | TRBD2 | TRBV5-6 | TGTGCCAGCAGCCCCGGGGGGGCCCTCTCCCAAGAGACCCAGTACTTC | CASSPGGALSQETQYF
TRBJ1-6 | - | TRBD1 | TRBV5-4 | TGTGCCAGCAGCTGGGACAGACAGAATTCACCCCTCCACTTT | CASSWDRQNSPLHF
TRBJ1-1 | few | - | TRBV5-6 | TGTGCCAGCAGCTTGACAGGGCCGCACACTGAAGCTTTCTTT | CASSLTGPHTEAFF
TRBJ2-7 | - | - | TRBV7-2 | TGTGCCAGCAGCCAAAGGAGACCGGGGTTCAGCTCCTACGAGCAGTACTTC | CASSQRRPGFSSYEQYF
TRBJ2-3 | - | - | TRBV27 | TGTGCCAGCAGTTTAAAGGACAGGGCTAGCGGGGCATCTGATACGCAGTATTTT | CASSLKDRASGASDTQYF
TRBJ1-1 | - | - | TRBV6-1 | TGTGCCAGCAGTGAGTCTCGGAACACTGAAGCTTTCTTT | CASSESRNTEAFF
TRBJ1-2 | - | TRBD1 | TRBV5-1 | TGCGCCACCGCCTCCGGGACAGGGTCATTTCATGGCTACACCTTC | CATASGTGSFHGYTF
TRBJ2-7 | - | TRBD1 | TRBV5-1 | TGCGCCAGCAGACAGGGGGCCGGTGTAATCTTGTACTTC | CASRQGAGVILYF
TRBJ1-4 | - | - | TRBV28 | TGTGCCAGCCGATGGGGGCTGGAAGGTGAAAAACTGTTTTTT | CASRWGLEGEKLFF
TRBJ2-1 | - | TRBD2 | TRBV10-3 | TGTGCCAGTACCACCACTAGCGGGGGGCCCGAGTTCGGCGAGCAGTTCTTC | CASTTTSGGPEFGEQFF
TRBJ1-3 | - | - | TRBV6-6 | TGTGCCAGCAGCCGACTCCGGACAGCCACCTCTGGAAACACCATATATTTT | CASSRLRTATSGNTIYF
TRBJ2-7 | - | - | TRBV3-1/TRBV3-2 | TGTGCCAGCAGCCAGGGGGCAAGGGAGCAGTACTTC | CASSQGAREQYF
TRBJ2-7 | - | TRBD2 | TRBV5-1 | TGCGCCAGCACCCCGAGGGCGGGGGGAGGCGAGCAGTACTTC | CASTPRAGGGEQYF
TRBJ1-5 | - | - | TRBV6-2/TRBV6-3 | TGTGCCAGCAGTACCCCCACGAGCTGGAGCCAGCCCCAGCATTTT | CASSTPTSWSQPQHF
TRBJ1-4 | once | - | TRBV21-1 | TGTGCCAGCAGCAAAGTGGGACAGGGAAAATACAATACTAATGAAAAACTGTTTTTT | CASSKVGQGKYNTNEKLFF
TRBJ1-6 | few | TRBD1 | TRBV30 | TGTGCCTGGATCGGGACAGGGTTCAATTCACCCCTCCACTTT | CAWIGTGFNSPLHF
TRBJ1-3 | - | - | TRBV11-2 | TGTGCCAGCAGCTTAGGGGGGCTGGGAAACACCATATATTTT | CASSLGGLGNTIYF
TRBJ2-5 | - | - | TRBV5-1 | TGCGCCAGCAGCTTGGTCTCCCCCCAAGAGACCCAGTACTTC | CASSLVSPQETQYF
TRBJ1-5 | - | TRBD1 | TRBV18 | TGTGCCAGCTCACCCCCGGGACAGGGTTATCAGCCCCAGCATTTT | CASSPPGQGYQPQHF
TRBJ1-2 | - | TRBD1 | TRBV3-1/TRBV3-2 | TGTGCCAGCAGCCGACAGGGAGACTATGGCTACACCTTC | CASSRQGDYGYTF
TRBJ1-5 | - | - | TRBV19 | TGTGCCAGCACGGACTGGGGCAATCAGCCCCAGCATTTT | CASTDWGNQPQHF
TRBJ2-7 | - | - | TRBV5-1 | TGCGCCAGCAGCTTGGAGGGGTACGAGCAGTACTTC | CASSLEGYEQYF
TRBJ1-2 | - | TRBD1 | TRBV5-1 | TGCGCCAGCGGGTCGGGACAGGGTGTTTCAGGGGGCCATGGCTACACCTTC | CASGSGQGVSGGHGYTF